The entry below describes one T cell receptor (beta chain). No antigen is known for it. The sort gate was single viable CD3+CD4+CD8-CD45RO+ cells for memory CD4+ T cells. Positive selection with CD4 microbeads enriched total CD4+ T cells. Assay: immunoSEQ multiplex PCR; the TCRdb copy retains only in-frame clones and omits some. This sample has under 80,000 clones; approximately 78% occur once, and the top ten carry over 0.7%. These data are taken from a study of memory CD4+ T cells and cytomegalovirus serostatus. The wider study: This sample comes from healthy Belgian adults, fewer than 10 CMV seropositive, under 25 seronegative.

Study findings and constraints: Of under 200 reported CMV TCRbeta sequences, some 67 were found in memory CD4+ repertoires. Repertoires predicted CMV serostatus with median bootstrapped AUC of approximately 0.94.

The V gene end was trimmed by 5 bases and the J gene end by 3 bases; junction bases not matched to a gene: 3. The germline V gene has CDR1 MNHEY and CDR2 SMNVEV (reference sequence). CDR3 length: 14 residues. Sequenced input: memory CD4+ T cells from blood. The TCR originated in an adult in good health and CMV-seronegative. This chain joins TRBV27 and TRBJ1-3, with 8 bases identical to TRBD1. The CDR3 spells CASSPRGHGNTIYF. The CDR3 nucleotides are TGTGCCAGCAGTCCCAGGGGGCATGGAAACACCATATATTTT.